This TCR beta chain was retrieved from a study of T cell repertoires in cytomegalovirus infection. As for the study in general: Public TCR beta signatures were indicative of both CMV infection and a matching HLA type. Study-level findings and limits: HLA-C-restricted CMV-specific TCR beta clonotypes were dominant in the ex vivo response.

This CDR3 has 16 residues. In germline, CDR1 is LGHNA, CDR2 YSLEER. Trimming stripped 0 bases from V and 3 bases from J, with 11 bases between. Each CDR3 protein gets one entry after TCRdb re-called the reads with MiXCR. Of roughly 80,000 distinct CDR3 sequences listed, under 30% are singletons. This clonotype has at least ten counts. The antigen is not known. Sequenced here: CD8+ T cells from cultured PBMCs, sampled from culture after CMV antigen stimulation. This TCR was sampled from a human donor in good health (CMV status not recorded). Some clones in this sample may be carry-over from other donors' samples. V is TRBV4-3 and J is TRBJ1-4; D call uncertain. The CDR3 spells CASSQDGAGSNEKLFF. CDR3 in DNA: TGCGCCAGCAGCCAAGATGGTGCGGGGTCTAATGAAAAACTGTTTTTT.